The 27 T cell receptor beta chains in this list originate from one sample, sequenced in a study of cytomegalovirus exposure and HLA in healthy donors. The PCR was carried out with 60 Vbeta primers and 13 Jbeta primers. Method: immunoSEQ multiplex PCR; TCRdb's copy keeps in-frame clones and lacks some. Its clone listing holds approximately 100,000 clones. Sequencing was done on a sample of PBMCs. The receptors were sampled from a man in his fifties or sixties in good health and CMV-seronegative.

The V call is TRBV10-3, the J call TRBJ2-3; a possible D gene is TRBD1 (5 bases). The germline V gene has CDR1 ENHRY and CDR2 SYGVKD. This CDR3 is 13 amino acids long. The V end was cut by 9 bases, the J end by 3 bases, with 13 bases between. The CDR3 reads CAIRGIRTDTQYF. The CDR3 nucleotides are TGTGCCATAAGGGGAATTCGTACAGATACGCAGTATTTT.

Concerning this clone itself: The sample has other DNA sequences that encode this CDR3 too. The V and J genes are TRBV27 and TRBJ2-7, with D perhaps matching TRBD2 (6 bases). V dropped 3 bases and J dropped 3 bases, with 9 bases sitting between them. CDR1 is MNHEY and CDR2 is SMNVEV in the germline V gene (reference sequence). This CDR3 is 13 amino acids long. The CDR3 sequence: CASSFRESYEQYF. The DNA of the CDR3 is TGTGCCAGCAGTTTCCGGGAGAGCTACGAGCAGTACTTC.

The chain links TRBV19 to TRBJ2-7, with D possibly matching TRBD1 (5 bases). The CDR3 is 13 amino acids. The V end was cut by 0 bases, the J end by 10 bases, with 13 bases between. Germline-derived CDR1 and CDR2 are LNHDA and SQIVND (reference sequence). CDR3 bases: TGTGCCAGTAGTATAGATCTCACAGGCCTTCAGTACTTC. This encodes CASSIDLTGLQYF.

The chain couples TRBV19 to TRBJ2-7; no reliable D call. Germline V CDR1 and CDR2: LNHDA, SQIVND (reference sequence). Trimming shortened V by 3 bases and J by 1 base, and 10 bases separated the two germline ends. The length of the CDR3 is 14 residues. The CDR3 reads CASSMAGWSYEQYF. The CDR3 nucleotides read TGTGCCAGTAGTATGGCCGGGTGGTCCTACGAGCAGTACTTC.

The gene calls are TRBV27 and TRBJ1-4, with 7 positions matching TRBD1. The CDR3 loop spans 17 amino acids. Germline V gene lookup returns CDR1 MNHEY and CDR2 SMNVEV (reference sequence). Losses at the gene ends were 4 bases for V and 3 bases for J; bases not matched to a gene: 11. CDR3 in DNA: TGTGCCAGCAGTTCGAACCTCAGGGGGGCACCTAATGAAAAACTGTTTTTT. It is translated as CASSSNLRGAPNEKLFF.

V and J are TRBV5-1 and TRBJ2-5, with 9 bases matching TRBD2. Germline assignment: CDR1 SGHRS and CDR2 YFSETQ. The CDR3 is 15 residues long. Trimming cost V 0 bases and J 5 bases; bases outside gene matches: 5. CDR3 protein: CASSLVLAGFETQYF. The DNA of the CDR3 is TGCGCCAGCAGCTTGGTGCTAGCGGGATTTGAGACCCAGTACTTC.

The rearrangement uses TRBV4-1 and TRBJ2-5; 7 nucleotides line up with TRBD2. V shed 4 bases, J shed 2 bases, and the junction held 4 bases outside the gene matches. In germline, CDR1 is MGHRA, CDR2 YSYEKL. The CDR3 consists of 14 residues. The chain's CDR3 is CASSRVGGQETQYF. The CDR3 bases are TGCGCCAGCAGCCGCGTCGGGGGGCAAGAGACCCAGTACTTC.

On this clone: The same CDR3 is also encoded by other DNA sequences in this sample. The chain has TRBV5-6 and TRBJ1-2; maybe TRBD1 (5 bases). V lost 0 bases and J 2 bases, leaving 5 bases between the germline ends. This CDR3 comprises 13 residues. Germline V lookup: CDR1 SGHDT, CDR2 YYEEEE. CDR3 nucleotides: TGTGCCAGCAGCTTGGGACAGAACTATGGCTACACCTTC. Its translation is CASSLGQNYGYTF.

This chain uses TRBV5-1 with TRBJ2-2; 7 nucleotides align to TRBD1. J lost 3 bases, V lost 4 bases, and 9 bases had no gene match. Germline-derived CDR1 and CDR2 are SGHRS and YFSETQ. This CDR3 is 16 amino acids long. The CDR3 DNA sequence: TGCGCCAGCAGCCCACCGGGACAGCAATACACCGGGGAGCTGTTTTTT. The encoded protein is CASSPPGQQYTGELFF.

V is TRBV5-1 and J is TRBJ1-4, with D perhaps TRBD1 (6 bases). This CDR3 region has 15 residues. V was trimmed by 3 bases and J by 6 bases, leaving 15 bases between them. CDR1 and CDR2 from the germline V gene are SGHRS and YFSETQ. This CDR3 is CASSSGRGHYEKLFF. The CDR3 DNA is TGCGCCAGCAGCTCCGGTAGGGGACATTATGAAAAACTGTTTTTT.

This chain joins TRBV4-3 and TRBJ2-5; TRBD1 is a possible D gene (6 bases). The CDR3 runs to 15 residues. V was shortened by 1 base and J by 3 bases, with 12 bases between the two germline ends. In germline, CDR1 is LGHNA, CDR2 YSLEER. CDR3 in DNA: TGCGCCAGCAGCCAAGGGGGACACGGAGAAGAGACCCAGTACTTC. Its translation is CASSQGGHGEETQYF.

This CDR3 is CASSHDYQPHGAYEQYF. The CDR3 DNA reads as TGCGCCAGCAGCCACGACTACCAACCTCACGGCGCCTACGAGCAGTACTTC. This rearrangement joins TRBV4-3 to TRBJ2-7; TRBD2 is a possible D gene (5 bases). The CDR3 is made up of 17 amino acids. V was pared by 3 bases and J by 2 bases, with 20 bases between. Germline lookup yields CDR1 LGHNA and CDR2 YSLEER.

V is TRBV19 and J is TRBJ1-1; D is uncertain. There are 17 residues in the CDR3. CDR1 and CDR2 (germline): LNHDA, SQIVND (reference sequence). Trimming shortened V by 4 bases and J by 1 base, and 19 bases separated the two germline ends. The CDR3 DNA is TGTGCCAGTAGTACCACCCCTGGTCCGAGTGGGAACACTGAAGCTTTCTTT. Its translation is CASSTTPGPSGNTEAFF.

The chain uses TRBV7-8 and TRBJ2-7; D may be TRBD1 (6 bases). Trimming removed 5 bases from V and 0 bases from J, with 8 bases in between. Per germline, CDR1 SGHVS and CDR2 FQNEAQ. The CDR3 length is 13 residues. The CDR3: CASSGGHSYEQYF. The DNA for the CDR3 is TGTGCCAGCAGCGGGGGACACTCCTACGAGCAGTACTTC.

The chain links TRBV18 to TRBJ2-4; the D gene is possibly TRBD1 (5 bases). The CDR3 spans 16 residues. CDR1 and CDR2 (germline): KGHSH, LQKENI. The V gene lost 3 bases and the J gene lost 3 bases, with 15 bases spanning the gap. The DNA for the CDR3 is TGTGCCAGCTCACCTCAGGGTGCCCTAGTCAAAAACATTCAGTACTTC. This encodes CASSPQGALVKNIQYF. Together with reference TRBV18 and TRBJ2-4, the CDR3 gives the full variable domain: NAGVMQNPRHLVRRRGQEARLRCSPMKGHSHVYWYRQLPEEGLKFMVYLQKENIIDESGMPKERFSAEFPKEGPSILRIQQVVRGDSAAYFCASSPQGALVKNIQYFGAGTRLSVL.

The chain couples TRBV14 to TRBJ1-3, with D unresolved. V dropped 1 base and J dropped 2 bases, with 12 bases sitting between them. In germline, CDR1 is SGHDN, CDR2 FVKESK. The CDR3 runs to 16 residues. The CDR3 is CASSQVSYPPGNTIYF. As DNA, the CDR3 is TGTGCCAGCAGCCAAGTATCCTACCCCCCTGGAAACACCATATATTTT. Together with reference TRBV14 and TRBJ1-3, the CDR3 gives the full variable domain: EAGVTQFPSHSVIEKGQTVTLRCDPISGHDNLYWYRRVMGKEIKFLLHFVKESKQDESGMPNNRFLAERTGGTYSTLKVQPAELEDSGVYFCASSQVSYPPGNTIYFGEGSWLTVV.

This chain links TRBV14 with TRBJ2-2; D is perhaps TRBD1 (5 bases). In germline, CDR1 is SGHDN, CDR2 FVKESK. V shed 1 base and J shed 3 bases, with 9 bases lying between them. The CDR3 length is 15 residues. CDR3 DNA: TGTGCCAGCAGCCAAGCAGGGCACTACACCGGGGAGCTGTTTTTT. Amino acid sequence: CASSQAGHYTGELFF.

The chain has TRBV29-1 and TRBJ1-2; D is unclear. The CDR3 covers 11 residues. Germline CDR1 is SQVTM and CDR2 is ANQGSEA. Trimming left V 0 bases short and J 6 bases short, with 5 bases between. The DNA for the CDR3 is TGCAGCGTTGAAGAGCGTAATGGCTACACCTTC. Its translation is CSVEERNGYTF.

This chain links TRBV19 with TRBJ2-7, with a tentative D call TRBD1 (7 bases). Looked up from germline, CDR1 is LNHDA and CDR2 is SQIVND (reference sequence). The CDR3 runs to 14 residues. Trimming cost V 8 bases and J 2 bases, with 16 bases left between them. In DNA form, the CDR3 reads TGTGCCAGTCGACTAGACAGGGAAGCCTACGAGCAGTACTTC. Translation gives CASRLDREAYEQYF.

The chain is built from TRBV9 and TRBJ2-1; 9 bases map to TRBD2. J lost 7 bases, V lost 0 bases, and 5 bases had no gene match. Germline values: CDR1 SGDLS, CDR2 YYNGEE. The CDR3 runs to 15 residues. The CDR3, as DNA: TGTGCCAGCAGCGTAGCGTCGACTAGCGGAAATGAGCAGTTCTTC. Translating gives CASSVASTSGNEQFF.

The chain couples TRBV11-2 to TRBJ2-1; no clear D gene. V was cut by 4 bases and J by 9 bases, with 10 bases left in between. CDR1 and CDR2 (germline): SGHAT, FQNNGV. CDR3 length: 12 amino acids. The CDR3: CASSSIVVEQFF. The CDR3 DNA sequence: TGTGCCAGCAGCTCTATAGTGGTTGAGCAGTTCTTC.

The genes are TRBV18 and TRBJ1-5, with TRBD1 matching over 9 bases. CDR3 length: 17 residues. The V gene end was trimmed by 5 bases and the J gene end by 5 bases; junction bases not matched to a gene: 13. Germline V gene sequence: CDR1 KGHSH, CDR2 LQKENI. The CDR3 is CASSVGQGYGGDQPQHF. CDR3 DNA: TGTGCCAGCTCAGTGGGACAGGGCTACGGAGGGGATCAGCCCCAGCATTTT.

The rearrangement joins TRBV4-3 to TRBJ1-1; no reliable D call. Germline lookup yields CDR1 LGHNA and CDR2 YSLEER. This CDR3 has 16 amino acids. Trimming pared 0 bases from V and 6 bases from J, leaving 17 bases between. CDR3 amino acids: CASSQDVGGGYAEAFF. The DNA for the CDR3 is TGCGCCAGCAGCCAAGATGTGGGAGGAGGGTACGCTGAAGCTTTCTTT.

The CDR3 coding sequence is TGTGCCAGCAGTGTGGGACCAGGGGGAACTGAAGCTTTCTTT. Protein: CASSVGPGGTEAFF. The rearrangement uses TRBV2 and TRBJ1-1, with 7 positions matching TRBD1. The CDR3 runs 14 residues. J gave up 5 bases and V 4 bases, and 7 bases lay outside the gene matches. Germline V gene data show CDR1 as SNHLY and CDR2 as FYNNEI.

This chain uses TRBV19 with TRBJ1-5; 8 nucleotides align to TRBD1. With 9 bases clipped from V and 1 base from J, the junction kept 5 bases outside the gene matches. Germline V gene sequence: CDR1 LNHDA, CDR2 SQIVND (reference sequence). This CDR3 spans 14 amino acids. The CDR3 nucleotides are TGTGCCAGCAAGGGACAGGCGAGCAATCAGCCCCAGCATTTT. Translating it yields CASKGQASNQPQHF. Full variable domain (remainder filled in from reference TRBV19 and TRBJ1-5): DGGITQSPKYLFRKEGQNVTLSCEQNLNHDAMYWYRQDPGQGLRLIYYSQIVNDFQKGDIAEGYSVSREKKESFPLTVTSAQKNPTAFYLCASKGQASNQPQHFGDGTRLSIL.

The chain uses TRBV6-1 and TRBJ2-5, with D possibly TRBD2 on 6 matching bases. This CDR3 is built from 16 residues. CDR1 and CDR2 (germline): MNHNS, SASEGT. V was trimmed by 3 bases and J by 2 bases, leaving 16 bases between them. The CDR3 loop reads CASSDRASEKQETQYF. In nucleotides, the CDR3 is TGTGCCAGCAGTGACAGGGCTAGCGAAAAACAAGAGACCCAGTACTTC.

The J gene is TRBJ1-1, the V gene TRBV19, with D possibly being TRBD1 (6 bases). Trimming shortened V by 3 bases and J by 8 bases, and 10 bases separated the two germline ends. The CDR3 consists of 12 residues. Per the germline V gene, CDR1 is LNHDA and CDR2 is SQIVND (reference sequence). The CDR3 loop is CASSIFGQEAFF. CDR3 coding DNA: TGTGCCAGTAGTATCTTCGGACAGGAAGCTTTCTTT.